One T cell receptor beta chain is described in this entry. The antigen remains undetermined. The CDR3 is made up of 14 amino acids. CDR1 and CDR2 from the germline V gene are MDHEN and SYDVKM. Trimming stripped 1 base from V and 7 bases from J, with 13 bases between. Method: immunoSEQ multiplex PCR; TCRdb's copy keeps in-frame clones and lacks some. The sample holds about 83,000 clones, approximately 90% seen once. The sample is drawn from a study of T cell responses to AZD1222 COVID-19 vaccine. Notes on the study in general: After two AZD1222 doses, spike-specific TCR breadth and depth rose versus day 0. The donors showed a predominance of white British ancestry and of females, with possible underestimation of clonal diversity. Just 5 to 7 people given AZD1222 tested seropositive at baseline. Nearly half of spike-specific TCRs reportedly target variant regions that are unmutated in the B.1.351 and B.1.1.7 variants.

The chain combines TRBV28 with TRBJ1-2; D uncertain. The sequence derives from an adult in good health. The sequencing here drew on peripheral blood, taken on day 0 of MenACWY control vaccination. This CDR3 reads CASSLSAGRSGYTF. As DNA, the CDR3 is TGTGCCAGCAGTTTATCCGCGGGCAGGTCTGGCTACACCTTC.